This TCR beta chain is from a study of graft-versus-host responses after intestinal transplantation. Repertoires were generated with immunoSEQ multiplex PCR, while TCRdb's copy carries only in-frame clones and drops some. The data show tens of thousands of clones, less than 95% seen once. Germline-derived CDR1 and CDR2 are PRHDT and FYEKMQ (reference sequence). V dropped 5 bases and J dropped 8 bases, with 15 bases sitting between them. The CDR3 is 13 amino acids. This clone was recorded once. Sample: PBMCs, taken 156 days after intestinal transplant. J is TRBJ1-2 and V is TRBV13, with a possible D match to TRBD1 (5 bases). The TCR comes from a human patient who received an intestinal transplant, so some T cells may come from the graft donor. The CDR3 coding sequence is TGTGCCAGCAGCCCGCAGGGCGCGGTCGGCTACACCTTC. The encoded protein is CASSPQGAVGYTF.